Each of the 28 T cell receptor beta chains below was sequenced from the same sample in a study of T cells in Graves' hyperthyroidism and ophthalmopathy. RNA transcripts served as the template for amplifying TCR beta CDR3 regions. Using the HTBI primer set, a first-round RT-PCR was run on the TCR CDR3. TCRdb called the multiplex PCR reads again in MiXCR, with one record for every CDR3 protein. The sample has around 600,000 distinct CDR3 sequences, less than 45% seen once. Specimen: peripheral blood or thyroid tissue (not recorded which). Receptors were obtained from an adult man with Graves' disease, either hyperthyroidism or ophthalmopathy (not recorded which).

At least ten counts were recorded for this clonotype. The V and J genes are TRBV10-3 and TRBJ2-7; 8 bases match TRBD1. This CDR3 comprises 14 residues. Germline V CDR1 and CDR2: ENHRY, SYGVKD. V dropped 2 bases and J dropped 0; count of bases not matched to a gene: 0. The chain's CDR3 is CAISEGTGSYEQYF. CDR3 nucleotide sequence: TGTGCCATCAGTGAGGGGACAGGCTCCTACGAGCAGTACTTC.

On this clonotype: This could be a read error, since a much larger clone is one nucleotide away. This rearrangement joins TRBV20-1 to TRBJ1-1; 7 positions agree with TRBD1. In germline, CDR1 is DFQATT, CDR2 SNEGSKA (reference sequence). There are 13 residues in the CDR3. The CDR3 reads CSAGTARNAEAFF. The CDR3 DNA is TGCAGTGCTGGGACAGCTAGGAACGCTGAAGCTTTCTTT.

Concerning this clonotype itself: This may be a read error, as it is one base from a much larger clone. The chain links TRBV10-1 to TRBJ1-2; D gene ambiguous. In germline, CDR1 is WNHNN, CDR2 SYGVQD (reference sequence). The CDR3 totals 13 residues. With 2 bases removed from V and 6 bases from J, the gap between germline ends came to 10 bases. The CDR3: CASSEDPAHGYTF. In nucleotides, the CDR3 is TGCGCCAGCAGTGAGGATCCTGCCCATGGCTACACCTTC.

This clonotype was observed many times. The CDR3 reads CASTNSYNSPLHF. CDR3 DNA sequence: TGTGCCAGCACTAACTCCTATAATTCACCCCTCCACTTT. The chain joins TRBV14 to TRBJ1-6; D unresolved. This CDR3 comprises 13 residues. Germline V gene lookup returns CDR1 SGHDN and CDR2 FVKESK. Trimming took off 7 bases at V and 0 bases at J, with 4 bases between the two ends.

This clonotype has a single count. V is TRBV24-1 and J is TRBJ1-2, with D unresolved. The CDR3 is made up of 13 amino acids. The germline V and J ends were trimmed by 3 bases and 8 bases, with 12 bases remaining between them. CDR1 and CDR2 (germline): KGHDR, SFDVKD. The CDR3 nucleotides are TGTGCCACCAGTGATGACGGGATCCACGGCTACACCTTC. Residues: CATSDDGIHGYTF.

The chain employs TRBV5-1 and TRBJ2-7; maybe TRBD1 (5 bases). Trimming took off 4 bases at V and 5 bases at J, with 13 bases between the two ends. CDR3 length equals 13 residues. Germline CDR1 reads SGHRS; CDR2 reads YFSETQ. The CDR3 DNA follows: TGCGCCAGCAGCCTACAGGTCTTAAACGAGCAGTACTTC. It specifies CASSLQVLNEQYF.

This clonotype has just a few counts. The chain carries TRBV12-3 or TRBV12-4 and TRBJ1-1; D perhaps matches TRBD1 (6 bases). This CDR3 has 14 residues. Trimming stripped 5 bases from V and 3 bases from J, with 13 bases between. The chain's CDR3 is CASSLQGIYTEAFF. The CDR3 DNA sequence: TGTGCCAGCAGTCTACAGGGAATCTACACTGAAGCTTTCTTT.

A few counts support this clonotype. This chain links TRBV20-1 with TRBJ1-1; D is unclear. The CDR3 covers 14 residues. V was pared by 1 base and J by 0 bases, with 9 bases between. CDR1 and CDR2 (germline): DFQATT, SNEGSKA (reference sequence). This chain's CDR3 is CSARGRYMNTEAFF. The CDR3 DNA sequence: TGCAGTGCTAGAGGTCGATACATGAACACTGAAGCTTTCTTT.

About this clonotype: At one end, the junction sequence differs from germline, possibly due to a read error. The chain couples TRBV7-9 to TRBJ2-7; weak D call: TRBD2 (5 bases). CDR3 length: 14 amino acids. Looked up from germline, CDR1 is SEHNR and CDR2 is FQNEAQ (reference sequence). This CDR3 reads CASSLDGGTGELYF. In DNA, the CDR3 is TGTGCCAGCAGCTTAGACGGTGGCACCGGGGAGCTGTACTTC.

This chain links TRBV29-1 with TRBJ1-2; 7 nucleotides agree with TRBD1. CDR1 is SQVTM and CDR2 is ANQGSEA in the germline V gene. This CDR3 is built from 12 residues. Germline trimming cut 6 bases from V and 1 base from J; bases unmatched to any gene: 2. CDR3 DNA sequence: TGCAGCGTCCGGGACAGTAACTATGGCTACACCTTC. Residues: CSVRDSNYGYTF.

The V gene is TRBV20-1, the J gene TRBJ2-3, with 9 bases identical to TRBD2. The ends lost 5 bases at V and 4 bases at J; junction bases unmatched: 4. Germline CDR1 and CDR2: DFQATT and SNEGSKA (reference sequence). The CDR3 runs 13 residues. The CDR3 DNA is TGCAGTGCTTCTAGCGGGGCGTCAGATACGCAGTATTTT. This translates into CSASSGASDTQYF.

The rearrangement links TRBV10-3 to TRBJ2-7, with 8 bases that match TRBD2. The V and J ends lost 6 bases and 4 bases, in that order; junction bases with no gene match: 8. This CDR3 is 14 amino acids long. Per the germline V gene, CDR1 is ENHRY and CDR2 is SYGVKD. The CDR3 DNA sequence: TGTGCCATCAGGGGGGGGACTAGTGCGTACGAGCAGTACTTC. This sequence encodes CAIRGGTSAYEQYF.

The chain employs TRBV5-1 and TRBJ1-1; D not resolved. The CDR3 extends over 15 amino acids. Germline V gene lookup returns CDR1 SGHRS and CDR2 YFSETQ. Trimming removed 5 bases from V and 0 bases from J, with 14 bases in between. The CDR3 here is CASSPLDGLNTEAFF. In nucleotides, the CDR3 is TGCGCCAGCAGTCCACTGGACGGGTTGAACACTGAAGCTTTCTTT.

This clonotype occurred a few times. V gene TRBV5-8 combines with J gene TRBJ2-7; 10 bases agree with TRBD1. Germline V gene lookup returns CDR1 SGHTS and CDR2 YDEGEE. The CDR3 runs 11 residues. Trimming at V came to 4 bases and at J to 11 bases, leaving 3 bases not matched to a gene. The chain's CDR3 is CASSVGTGEYF. The CDR3 DNA reads as TGTGCCAGCAGCGTTGGGACAGGGGAGTACTTC.

Of note for this clonotype: Lacking the conserved final phenylalanine or tryptophan, this CDR3 likely reflects a read error. V and J are TRBV9 and TRBJ1-2; 7 bases agree with TRBD1. The CDR3 extends over 14 amino acids. Germline V lookup: CDR1 SGDLS, CDR2 YYNGEE. Trimming at V came to 0 bases and at J to 8 bases, leaving 7 bases not matched to a gene. The CDR3 nucleotides read TGTGCCAGCAGCGTAGTAGGGACAGTGCCAGGCTACACCCTC. Translating gives CASSVVGTVPGYTL.

This clonotype was seen many times. The chain links TRBV7-9 to TRBJ2-5; D could derive from TRBD1 or TRBD2 (5 bases each). The V gene's germline CDR1 is SEHNR and CDR2 FQNEAQ (reference sequence). The CDR3 has 12 residues. V was cut by 6 bases and J by 10 bases, with 15 bases left in between. Here the CDR3 reads CASSHGTGDQYF. In nucleotides, the CDR3 is TGTGCCAGCAGTCACGGGACGGGCGACCAGTACTTC.

The chain uses TRBV11-3 and TRBJ1-1, with 7 bases fitting TRBD1. The CDR3 is 16 residues long. CDR1 SGHNT and CDR2 YENEEA come from the germline V gene. V lost 3 bases and J lost 3; bases outside the gene matches: 10. This CDR3 reads CASSFFNRGRDTEAFF. In DNA form, the CDR3 reads TGTGCCAGCAGCTTCTTCAACAGGGGCCGTGACACTGAAGCTTTCTTT.

The genes are TRBV6-5 and TRBJ1-5, with D tentatively TRBD1 (6 bases). The CDR3 spans 16 residues. Germline CDR1 MNHEY, CDR2 SVGAGI. Trimming removed 0 bases from V and 6 bases from J, with 15 bases in between. CDR3 in DNA: TGTGCCAGCAGTTACTCGACGTCAGGGGTTGTTCAGCCCCAGCATTTT. This translates into CASSYSTSGVVQPQHF.

The chain carries TRBV15 and TRBJ1-2; 7 positions match TRBD1. The length of the CDR3 is 13 residues. The J segment lost 8 bases and the V segment lost 0 bases, leaving 3 bases of the junction unmatched. Germline V lookup: CDR1 LNHNV, CDR2 YYDKDF (reference sequence). This CDR3 reads CATSRDRGEGYTF. CDR3 DNA sequence: TGTGCCACCAGCAGAGACAGGGGGGAGGGCTACACCTTC.

This clonotype was found once. The chain links TRBV15 to TRBJ2-5; 9 bases are shared with TRBD2. V was clipped by 3 bases and J by 1 base; unmatched bases: 6. Germline V gene lookup returns CDR1 LNHNV and CDR2 YYDKDF (reference sequence). This CDR3 spans 16 amino acids. CDR3 residues: CATSRTAGGPQETQYF. Written as DNA, the CDR3 is TGTGCCACCAGCAGGACAGCGGGAGGCCCCCAAGAGACCCAGTACTTC.

In regard to this clonotype: Its ends do not fully match the called genes, so a read error is possible. V usage is TRBV2 and J usage is TRBJ2-5; 9 bases map to TRBD1. TRBJ2-7 matches the DNA end more closely, so the J call is doubtful. The germline V gene encodes CDR1 SNHLY and CDR2 FYNNEI. The length of the CDR3 is 13 residues. The CDR3 nucleotides read TGTGCCATCAGTTTCGGGACAGGGTACGAGCAGTACTTC. Translating it yields CAISFGTGYEQYF.

Concerning this clonotype: A read error is possible here, since a much larger clone lies one base away. The rearrangement joins TRBV20-1 to TRBJ2-7, with TRBD2 matching 9 bases. The germline gives CDR1 DFQATT, CDR2 SNEGSKA (reference sequence). The length of the CDR3 is 14 residues. The DNA of the CDR3 is TGCAGTGCTAGTCGCGGGAGGGCCGTGAACGAGCAGCACTTC. It specifies CSASRGRAVNEQHF.

About this clonotype: A much more abundant neighbour one base away suggests this may be a read error. The J gene is TRBJ1-2, the V gene TRBV10-3; TRBD1 matches 9 bases. This CDR3 has 15 residues. Unmatched junction bases numbered 8, after V lost 3 bases and J lost 6 bases. Germline assignment: CDR1 ENHRY and CDR2 SYGVKD. In DNA form, the CDR3 reads TGTGCCATCAGTGAACAGGGGGCGCCGACGCATGGCTACACCTTC. Translation gives CAISEQGAPTHGYTF.

J is TRBJ1-1 and V is TRBV9, with D possibly being TRBD1 (6 bases). The CDR3 has 17 amino acids. Trimming shortened V by 3 bases and J by 0 bases, and 18 bases separated the two germline ends. From germline, CDR1 is SGDLS and CDR2 YYNGEE. The CDR3 sequence is CASSALPPGHLNTEAFF. The DNA of the CDR3 is TGTGCCAGCAGCGCACTTCCGCCGGGACACCTGAACACTGAAGCTTTCTTT.

Ten or more counts support this clonotype. The CDR3 spells CATGTGVNQPQHF. The CDR3 coding sequence is TGTGCCACGGGGACAGGGGTGAATCAGCCCCAGCATTTT. This sequence joins TRBV24-1 and TRBJ1-5, with 10 positions matching TRBD1. Trimming removed 10 bases from V and 4 bases from J; junction bases left unmatched: 3. The CDR3 covers 13 residues. CDR1 and CDR2 (germline): KGHDR, SFDVKD.

Only one count was recorded for this clonotype. This chain links TRBV2 with TRBJ1-2; D ambiguous. The ends were cut back, 3 bases at V and 4 bases at J, with 15 bases in the middle. Looked up from germline, CDR1 is SNHLY and CDR2 is FYNNEI. The CDR3 contains 15 residues. CDR3 nucleotides: TGTGCCAGCAGTGAGAGACGGGTTTATGGCTATGGCTACACCTTC. This gives the protein CASSERRVYGYGYTF.

J is TRBJ2-5 and V is TRBV15, with unresolved D. V was pared by 1 base and J by 7 bases, with 10 bases between. The CDR3 is 13 amino acids. Germline V lookup: CDR1 LNHNV, CDR2 YYDKDF (reference sequence). The CDR3 loop reads CATSRVGSATQYF. DNA for the CDR3: TGTGCCACCAGCAGAGTAGGGTCTGCGACCCAGTACTTC. Variable domain in full (rest from reference TRBV15 and TRBJ2-5): DAMVIQNPRYQVTQFGKPVTLSCSQTLNHNVMYWYQQKSSQAPKLLFHYYDKDFNNEADTPDNFQSRRPNTSFCFLDIRSPGLGDTAMYLCATSRVGSATQYFGPGTRLLVL.

This clonotype was observed a few times. V and J are TRBV19 and TRBJ1-5; 8 nucleotides agree with TRBD1. The ends lost 6 bases at V and 2 bases at J; junction bases unmatched: 6. CDR3 length: 15 amino acids. Germline V gene lookup returns CDR1 LNHDA and CDR2 SQIVND (reference sequence). Here the CDR3 reads CASRSRGQGNQPQHF. CDR3 DNA sequence: TGTGCCAGTAGAAGTCGGGGACAGGGCAATCAGCCCCAGCATTTT.